One and the same sample provided the 21 T cell receptor beta chains below, sequenced in a study of T cell responses to AZD1222 COVID-19 vaccine. Measured with immunoSEQ multiplex PCR; TCRdb has only the in-frame clones, and not every one. The sample contains approximately 110,000 clones, more than 85% of which appear only once. Sequences were derived from peripheral blood, sampled on day 0 of AZD1222 vaccination. These receptors were obtained from an adult in good health.

The rearrangement joins TRBV7-2 to TRBJ2-7, with D tentatively TRBD2 (6 bases). The CDR3 is 16 amino acids. Trimming stripped 2 bases from V and 4 bases from J, with 18 bases between. Germline values: CDR1 SGHTA, CDR2 FQGNSA. The CDR3, as DNA: TGTGCCAGCAGCTTATCTTGGTCCGGGGGAGCATACGAGCAGTACTTC. Translation: CASSLSWSGGAYEQYF. Drawing the rest from reference TRBV7-2 and TRBJ2-7, the complete variable domain is GAGVSQSPSNKVTEKGKDVELRCDPISGHTALYWYRQSLGQGLEFLIYFQGNSAPDKSGLPSDRFSAERTGGSVSTLTIQRTQQEDSAVYLCASSLSWSGGAYEQYFGPGTRLTVT.

The rearrangement uses TRBV4-2 and TRBJ2-2; no definite D call. Germline CDR1 and CDR2: LGHNA and YNFKEQ. The V end was cut by 2 bases, the J end by 6 bases, with 19 bases between. This CDR3 has 17 residues. The CDR3 is CASSQLGFERHSGELFF. CDR3 nucleotides: TGTGCCAGCAGCCAATTGGGATTCGAGCGTCACTCCGGGGAGCTGTTTTTT.

Only one count was recorded for this clone. The chain employs TRBV7-9 and TRBJ1-2; the D gene is possibly TRBD1 (5 bases). With 5 bases removed from V and 0 bases from J, the gap between germline ends came to 13 bases. Germline assignment: CDR1 SEHNR and CDR2 FQNEAQ (reference sequence). There are 15 residues in the CDR3. CDR3 sequence reads: CASSGRGSANYGYTF. Written as DNA, the CDR3 is TGTGCCAGCAGCGGGAGGGGCAGTGCTAACTATGGCTACACCTTC. Based on the CDR3 plus reference TRBV7-9 and TRBJ1-2, the full variable domain is DTGVSQNPRHKITKRGQNVTFRCDPISEHNRLYWYRQTLGQGPEFLTYFQNEAQLEKSRLLSDRFSAERPKGSFSTLEIQRTEQGDSAMYLCASSGRGSANYGYTFGSGTRLTVV.

This chain joins TRBV12-3 or TRBV12-4 and TRBJ2-7, with TRBD1 matching over 7 bases. This CDR3 has 13 amino acids. V gave up 6 bases and J gave up 6 bases; unmatched junction bases: 8. CDR3 region: CASSPRQGREQYF. As DNA, the CDR3 is TGTGCCAGCAGCCCACGACAGGGTCGCGAGCAGTACTTC.

V gene TRBV19 combines with J gene TRBJ1-2; 10 bases agree with TRBD1. After removal of 6 bases from V and 14 bases from J, the junction contained 21 bases not matched to a gene. Germline lookup yields CDR1 LNHDA and CDR2 SQIVND (reference sequence). This CDR3 spans 16 amino acids. The CDR3 sequence: CASSNPGQGLRWGLTF. CDR3 nucleotide sequence: TGTGCCAGTAGCAACCCGGGACAGGGGCTCCGCTGGGGTTTAACCTTC.

The V gene is TRBV27, the J gene TRBJ2-1; 8 bases line up with TRBD2. With V trimmed by 5 bases and J by 9 bases, 15 bases remained unmatched. The CDR3 spans 16 residues. Germline V gene data show CDR1 as MNHEY and CDR2 as SMNVEV (reference sequence). CDR3: CASSQGVGGALGEQFF. CDR3 coding DNA: TGTGCCAGCAGTCAAGGGGTCGGGGGGGCCCTCGGTGAGCAGTTCTTC.

The chain has TRBV11-3 and TRBJ2-1, with 10 bases identical to TRBD2. V lost 0 bases and J lost 6; bases outside the gene matches: 8. The CDR3 loop spans 17 amino acids. Per germline, CDR1 SGHNT and CDR2 YENEEA. The CDR3 region is CASSLDGSGRARNEQFF. For the CDR3, the DNA is TGTGCCAGCAGCTTAGATGGAAGCGGGAGGGCCCGCAATGAGCAGTTCTTC.

The chain uses TRBV5-5 and TRBJ1-4, with 8 bases identical to TRBD1. The CDR3 extends over 16 amino acids. V gave up 0 bases and J gave up 7 bases; unmatched junction bases: 8. From germline, CDR1 is SGHKS and CDR2 YYEKEE (reference sequence). CDR3 region: CASSLGDRGWAEKLFF. As DNA, the CDR3 is TGTGCCAGCAGCTTGGGAGACAGGGGTTGGGCTGAAAAACTGTTTTTT.

The CDR3, as DNA: TGTGCCAGTAGTATTCTGGCCACAGTTGGCGAGCAGTTCTTC. This encodes CASSILATVGEQFF. This chain connects TRBV19 to TRBJ2-1; D ambiguous. V lost 3 bases and J 10 bases, leaving 16 bases between the germline ends. The length of the CDR3 is 14 residues. The germline CDR1 and CDR2 sequences are LNHDA and SQIVND (reference sequence).

V is TRBV12-5 and J is TRBJ2-1, with 7 bases identical to TRBD2. This CDR3 region has 16 residues. V shed 0 bases, J shed 4 bases, and the junction held 6 bases outside the gene matches. Germline assignment: CDR1 LGHNT and CDR2 FRNRAP. The CDR3 protein is CASGLVVAGVYNEQFF. In nucleotides, the CDR3 is TGTGCTAGTGGTTTGGTAGTGGCGGGGGTGTACAATGAGCAGTTCTTC. The whole variable domain, remainder taken from reference TRBV12-5 and TRBJ2-1, is DARVTQTPRHKVTEMGQEVTMRCQPILGHNTVFWYRQTMMQGLELLAYFRNRAPLDDSGMPKDRFSAEMPDATLATLKIQPSEPRDSAVYFCASGLVVAGVYNEQFFGPGTRLTVL.

CDR3 coding DNA: TGTGCCAGCAGCTCCCGGGACACCCGCTCCTACGAGCAGTACTTC. Its translation: CASSSRDTRSYEQYF. The chain joins TRBV7-9 to TRBJ2-7, with TRBD1 as a possible D gene (6 bases). This CDR3 is 15 amino acids long. Germline values: CDR1 SEHNR, CDR2 FQNEAQ (reference sequence). V was cut by 4 bases and J by 0 bases, with 13 bases left in between.

This clone was seen just once. The chain employs TRBV5-1 and TRBJ2-1; D gene ambiguous. V dropped 3 bases and J dropped 4 bases, with 8 bases sitting between them. CDR3 length equals 13 residues. Germline V lookup: CDR1 SGHRS, CDR2 YFSETQ. The CDR3 nucleotides read TGCGCCAGCAGCTCAACACCGTACAATGAGCAGTTCTTC. It encodes CASSSTPYNEQFF.

J is TRBJ1-2 and V is TRBV7-9; possible D gene TRBD1, 6 bases. This CDR3 region has 14 residues. V shed 6 bases and J shed 7 bases, with 18 bases lying between them. Germline values: CDR1 SEHNR, CDR2 FQNEAQ (reference sequence). As DNA, the CDR3 is TGTGCCAGCAGAGATACGACAGGCTTTGGTGGCTACACCTTC. As protein: CASRDTTGFGGYTF.

The chain employs TRBV5-3 and TRBJ1-3, with TRBD1 matching 7 bases. TRBV5-3 is an ORF, and what it does is uncertain. The CDR3 sequence is 19 residues long. V lost 4 bases to trimming and J lost 3 bases; unmatched junction nucleotides: 19. The CDR3 DNA sequence: TGTGCCAGAAGCCCCGAACAACACCCGCAGGGGGAATTTGGAAACACCATATATTTT. It codes for CARSPEQHPQGEFGNTIYF.

The V gene is TRBV6-2 or TRBV6-3, the J gene TRBJ1-5; D is undetermined. The ends were cut back, 4 bases at V and 6 bases at J, with 13 bases in the middle. The V gene's germline CDR1 is MNHEY and CDR2 SVGEGT. The CDR3 totals 14 residues. CDR3 nucleotides: TGTGCCAGCAGTTCGGGAGCCGCAGCTCAGCCCCAGCATTTT. The encoded protein is CASSSGAAAQPQHF.

The rearrangement joins TRBV13 to TRBJ2-1; the match to TRBD1 covers 9 bases. The V gene end was trimmed by 2 bases and the J gene end by 10 bases; junction bases not matched to a gene: 6. The CDR3 length is 14 residues. CDR1 and CDR2 (germline): PRHDT, FYEKMQ (reference sequence). This CDR3 is CASSLRGTGREQFF. The DNA of the CDR3 is TGTGCCAGCAGCTTAAGGGGGACAGGGCGGGAGCAGTTCTTC.

The rearrangement uses TRBV3-1 (or the pseudogene TRBV3-2) and TRBJ2-3, with 8 bases fitting TRBD2. CDR1 is LGHDT, CDR2 YNNKEL, per germline (reference sequence). The V segment lost 3 bases and the J segment 4 bases; nucleotides outside the gene matches: 6. The CDR3 spans 15 residues. The CDR3 region has the DNA TGTGCCAGCAGCCACACTGGACTAGCTGCAGATACGCAGTATTTT. This codes for CASSHTGLAADTQYF.

The V call is TRBV27, the J call TRBJ1-2; unclear D gene. CDR1 MNHEY and CDR2 SMNVEV come from the germline V gene (reference sequence). The CDR3 runs to 12 residues. Trimming removed 4 bases at V and 3 bases at J, with 6 bases between. CDR3 protein: CASSSRDYGYTF. CDR3 nucleotides: TGTGCCAGCAGTTCGAGGGACTATGGCTACACCTTC.

CDR3 residues: CASSRSGSYEQYF. CDR3 DNA: TGTGCCAGCAGCCGAAGCGGGAGTTACGAGCAGTACTTC. The chain joins TRBV7-8 to TRBJ2-7; 8 nucleotides align to TRBD2. The length of the CDR3 is 13 residues. Germline assignment: CDR1 SGHVS and CDR2 FQNEAQ. With 5 bases clipped from V and 4 bases from J, the junction kept 4 bases outside the gene matches.

The V and J genes are TRBV7-2 and TRBJ2-1; D is unresolved. The CDR3 length is 15 residues. Germline lookup yields CDR1 SGHTA and CDR2 FQGNSA. Trimming took off 5 bases at V and 0 bases at J, with 11 bases between the two ends. The CDR3 DNA sequence: TGTGCCAGCAGCCCCGGCCTTAGCTCCTACAATGAGCAGTTCTTC. Amino acid sequence: CASSPGLSSYNEQFF.

This clone appeared a few times. The chain joins TRBV5-1 to TRBJ2-3, with TRBD2 matching 13 bases. Germline values: CDR1 SGHRS, CDR2 YFSETQ. The CDR3 contains 16 residues. Losses at the gene ends were 7 bases for V and 3 bases for J; bases not matched to a gene: 8. CDR3: CASGRTSGSSTDTQYF. CDR3 nucleotide sequence: TGCGCCAGCGGGAGGACTAGCGGGAGTTCGACAGATACGCAGTATTTT.